A selection of T cell receptor beta chains follows, all from one sample in a study of blood T cell repertoires in COVID-19. Here immunoSEQ multiplex PCR was the method, and the copy in TCRdb shows in-frame clones only, minus some. Found here are 250,000 to 350,000 clones, roughly 80% of them singletons; the top ten hold 1.4% to 1.5%. The specimen was peripheral blood. The receptors originated from a human donor with COVID-19, enrolled during active disease. The donor label of this sample is uncertain. CDR3s include the opening cysteine and the closing phenylalanine or tryptophan. Fields, in order: V gene, J gene, D gene, clone size, CDR3 DNA, CDR3 protein. The D gene is left open where the match is weak. Where a row states a size, it is once, few, many or the class of an expanded clone; other rows omit it.

v_call: TRBV3-1/TRBV3-2; j_call: TRBJ1-1; d_call: -; clone_size: -; cdr3_nt: TGTGCCAGCAGGGAGGGACGGCTTCCGAACACTGAAGCTTTCTTT; cdr3_aa: CASREGRLPNTEAFF
v_call: TRBV7-2; j_call: TRBJ2-7; d_call: TRBD1; clone_size: -; cdr3_nt: TGTGCCAGCAGCTTTGCAGGGGGTTCCTCCTACGAGCAGTACTTC; cdr3_aa: CASSFAGGSSYEQYF
v_call: TRBV4-2; j_call: TRBJ2-5; d_call: TRBD2; clone_size: -; cdr3_nt: TGTGCCAGCAGCAGTAGCGGGAGGGAGACCCAGTACTTC; cdr3_aa: CASSSSGRETQYF
v_call: TRBV6-2/TRBV6-3; j_call: TRBJ2-7; d_call: TRBD2; clone_size: -; cdr3_nt: TGTGCCAGCAGCAGACTAGCGGGAGGAGGCGAGCAGTACTTC; cdr3_aa: CASSRLAGGGEQYF
v_call: TRBV7-2; j_call: TRBJ1-2; d_call: TRBD1; clone_size: -; cdr3_nt: TGTGCCAGCAGTTATCCGGGACAGGAATATGGCTACACCTTC; cdr3_aa: CASSYPGQEYGYTF
v_call: TRBV19; j_call: TRBJ2-3; d_call: TRBD1; clone_size: -; cdr3_nt: TGTGCCAGTAGTATAACAGGGGGCACAGATACGCAGTATTTT; cdr3_aa: CASSITGGTDTQYF
v_call: TRBV28; j_call: TRBJ1-2; d_call: -; clone_size: -; cdr3_nt: TGTGCCAGCAGTTTTCCTGACAGCACTTTTGTGAACACCTTC; cdr3_aa: CASSFPDSTFVNTF
v_call: TRBV6-4; j_call: TRBJ1-2; d_call: -; clone_size: -; cdr3_nt: TGTGCCAGCTCCCGGGAGTTTTCGGACTATGGCTACACCTTC; cdr3_aa: CASSREFSDYGYTF
v_call: TRBV7-2; j_call: TRBJ2-1; d_call: TRBD2; clone_size: -; cdr3_nt: TGTGCCAGCAGCTTAGGGGCCACTAGCGGGAGGGTAGGGAATGAGCAGTTCTTC; cdr3_aa: CASSLGATSGRVGNEQFF
v_call: TRBV6-5; j_call: TRBJ1-1; d_call: -; clone_size: -; cdr3_nt: TGTGCCAGCAGTTTCAAAGGGGACACTGAAGCTTTCTTT; cdr3_aa: CASSFKGDTEAFF
v_call: TRBV28; j_call: TRBJ2-1; d_call: -; clone_size: -; cdr3_nt: TGTGCCAGCAGAACCGGGCGAGGGGGCAATGAGCAGTTCTTC; cdr3_aa: CASRTGRGGNEQFF
v_call: TRBV30; j_call: TRBJ2-6; d_call: -; clone_size: -; cdr3_nt: TGTGCCCTAGCTATCTCTGGGGCCAACGTCCTGACTTTC; cdr3_aa: CALAISGANVLTF
v_call: TRBV20-1; j_call: TRBJ1-3; d_call: -; clone_size: -; cdr3_nt: TGCAGTGCTGAGGGCAGAAACACCATATATTTT; cdr3_aa: CSAEGRNTIYF
v_call: TRBV7-9; j_call: TRBJ2-1; d_call: -; clone_size: few; cdr3_nt: TGTGCCAGCAGCTTAGTATTACCGGGGGAGGATGAGCAGTTCTTC; cdr3_aa: CASSLVLPGEDEQFF